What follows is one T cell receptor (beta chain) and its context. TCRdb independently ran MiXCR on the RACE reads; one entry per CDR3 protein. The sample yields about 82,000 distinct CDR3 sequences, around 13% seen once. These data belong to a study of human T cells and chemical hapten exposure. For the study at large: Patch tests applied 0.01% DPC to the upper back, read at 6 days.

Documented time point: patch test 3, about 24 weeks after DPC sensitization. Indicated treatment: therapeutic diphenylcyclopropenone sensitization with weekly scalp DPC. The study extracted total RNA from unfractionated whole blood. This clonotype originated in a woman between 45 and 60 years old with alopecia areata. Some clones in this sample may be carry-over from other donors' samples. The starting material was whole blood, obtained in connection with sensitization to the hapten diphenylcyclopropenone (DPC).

This chain's CDR3 is CASSFGQGGEQYF. The CDR3 nucleotides read TGTGCCAGCAGTTTCGGGCAGGGGGGCGAGCAGTACTTC. V gene TRBV12-3 or TRBV12-4 combines with J gene TRBJ2-7; the D gene is possibly TRBD1 (7 bases). The CDR3 totals 13 residues. The V gene lost 3 bases and the J gene lost 6 bases, with 12 bases spanning the gap.